One sample yielded the 23 T cell receptor beta chains listed below, sequenced in a study of blood T cell repertoires in COVID-19. Only in-frame clones appear in the TCRdb table, and some are missing; sequencing was by immunoSEQ multiplex PCR. The sample includes 97,000 or so clones, 75% to 90% of them seen just once. Sequences were obtained from peripheral blood. The source of these receptors is a woman aged 50 to 65 with COVID-19, enrolled during active disease.

This clone appeared a few times. Other DNA sequences of this sample code for an identical CDR3. This chain links TRBV27 with TRBJ2-3; D not certain. The CDR3 extends over 13 amino acids. V was trimmed by 2 bases and J by 0 bases, leaving 3 bases between them. Germline CDR1 is MNHEY and CDR2 is SMNVEV (reference sequence). This CDR3 reads CASSLPSTDTQYF. CDR3 coding DNA: TGTGCCAGCAGTTTACCTAGCACAGATACGCAGTATTTT.

The chain employs TRBV9 and TRBJ1-5; 9 bases align to TRBD1. CDR1 is SGDLS and CDR2 is YYNGEE in the germline V gene. The CDR3 contains 16 residues. Trimming at V came to 3 bases and at J to 5 bases, leaving 9 bases not matched to a gene. CDR3 sequence: CASSADPGQGDQPQHF. CDR3 bases: TGTGCCAGCAGCGCAGACCCGGGACAGGGTGATCAGCCCCAGCATTTT.

V usage is TRBV23-1 and J usage is TRBJ2-3, with 8 bases that match TRBD1. TRBV23-1 qualifies as an ORF whose function is uncertain. The CDR3 extends over 16 amino acids. V was clipped by 6 bases and J by 2 bases; unmatched bases: 10. This CDR3 is CASRNGQGRYTDTQYF. DNA for the CDR3: TGCGCCAGCAGAAATGGACAGGGTCGGTACACAGATACGCAGTATTTT.

A few counts support this clone. The chain carries TRBV18 and TRBJ2-2; a weak D match, TRBD1 (5 bases). V gave up 4 bases and J gave up 2 bases, with 14 bases separating them. This CDR3 contains 16 residues. In germline, CDR1 is KGHSH, CDR2 LQKENI. The DNA of the CDR3 is TGTGCCAGCTCACAACTTCAGGGTACCAACACCGGGGAGCTGTTTTTT. Translated, it gives CASSQLQGTNTGELFF.

This clone was detected only a few times. The chain carries TRBV2 and TRBJ2-2, with 7 positions matching TRBD2. The CDR3 has 15 amino acids. Germline trimming cut 6 bases from V and 0 bases from J; bases unmatched to any gene: 4. CDR1 and CDR2 (germline): SNHLY, FYNNEI. The CDR3 region is CASRRGGANTGELFF. The CDR3 DNA reads TGTGCCAGCAGAAGGGGAGGGGCGAACACCGGGGAGCTGTTTTTT.

The chain is built from TRBV6-5 and TRBJ1-2; 8 bases are shared with TRBD1. The CDR3 loop spans 15 amino acids. Losses at the gene ends were 4 bases for V and 6 bases for J; bases not matched to a gene: 10. In germline, CDR1 is MNHEY, CDR2 SVGAGI. CDR3 nucleotide sequence: TGTGCCAGCAGTTCGGGGCCGACAGGGGTGAATGGCTACACCTTC. The encoded protein is CASSSGPTGVNGYTF.

This rearrangement joins TRBV19 to TRBJ1-1; tentative D call: TRBD1 (5 bases). In germline, CDR1 is LNHDA, CDR2 SQIVND (reference sequence). V lost 7 bases to trimming and J lost 1 base, with 16 bases between them. This CDR3 spans 15 amino acids. The DNA of the CDR3 is TGTGCCAGTACTCCTTCCAGGGCAGAGAACACTGAAGCTTTCTTT. Translating gives CASTPSRAENTEAFF.

This clone has only one observation. This sequence joins TRBV2 and TRBJ2-3; 7 nucleotides line up with TRBD1. This CDR3 has 13 residues. Germline V gene sequence: CDR1 SNHLY, CDR2 FYNNEI. V was pared by 7 bases and J by 3 bases, with 4 bases of the junction left unmatched. CDR3 region: CASTTGQTDTQYF. DNA for the CDR3: TGTGCCAGCACGACAGGGCAAACAGATACGCAGTATTTT.

The rearrangement links TRBV6-5 to TRBJ1-1; maybe TRBD1 (6 bases). Germline CDR1 is MNHEY and CDR2 is SVGAGI. V was pared by 7 bases and J by 2 bases, with 11 bases between. CDR3 size: 13 residues. CDR3 sequence reads: CASTRTENTEAFF. The CDR3 DNA is TGTGCCAGCACAAGGACAGAAAACACTGAAGCTTTCTTT.

The rearrangement joins TRBV9 to TRBJ1-1; TRBD1 agrees at 7 bases. The CDR3 contains 14 residues. The J segment lost 0 bases and the V segment lost 2 bases, leaving 1 base of the junction unmatched. The V gene's germline CDR1 is SGDLS and CDR2 YYNGEE. This chain's CDR3 is CASSVTGMNTEAFF. The CDR3 region has the DNA TGTGCCAGCAGCGTGACAGGGATGAACACTGAAGCTTTCTTT.

CDR3 nucleotide sequence: TGTGCCAGCTCACGCACAGGGGACACTGAAGCTTTCTTT. Protein product: CASSRTGDTEAFF. The rearrangement joins TRBV18 to TRBJ1-1; 7 nucleotides agree with TRBD1. The CDR3 is made up of 13 amino acids. J gave up 3 bases and V 4 bases, and 2 bases lay outside the gene matches. Germline V lookup: CDR1 KGHSH, CDR2 LQKENI.

The chain links TRBV4-3 to TRBJ1-3; no clear D gene. The germline gives CDR1 LGHNA, CDR2 YSLEER. The CDR3 has 15 amino acids. Deletions cut 0 bases from V and 2 bases from J, with 8 bases between. DNA of the CDR3: TGCGCCAGCAGCCAAGACCGCGGAGCTGGAAACACCATATATTTT. This translates into CASSQDRGAGNTIYF.

This chain connects TRBV11-2 to TRBJ1-2, with 9 bases identical to TRBD1. The junction had 3 bases not matched to a gene; V was cut back by 2 bases and J by 2 bases. This CDR3 is built from 15 residues. The germline V gene encodes CDR1 SGHAT and CDR2 FQNNGV. For the CDR3, the DNA is TGTGCCAGCAGCTTAACGGACAGGGGCAACTATGGCTACACCTTC. Translation gives CASSLTDRGNYGYTF.

This rearrangement joins TRBV6-2 or TRBV6-3 to TRBJ2-3; D remains unclear. V was shortened by 4 bases and J by 4 bases, with 6 bases between the two germline ends. CDR1 and CDR2 from the germline V gene are MNHEY and SVGEGT. This CDR3 has 12 residues. The CDR3 bases are TGTGCCAGCAGTTCCTTCCCAGATACGCAGTATTTT. This gives the protein CASSSFPDTQYF.

The chain recombines TRBV4-1 with TRBJ2-7; 8 bases match TRBD2. Germline V CDR1 and CDR2: MGHRA, YSYEKL. V lost 4 bases, J lost 1 base, and 3 bases stayed unmatched. The CDR3 contains 14 residues. The CDR3 loop is CASSRTSRSYEQYF. The CDR3 DNA sequence: TGCGCCAGCAGCCGGACTAGCCGGTCCTACGAGCAGTACTTC.

The rearrangement joins TRBV2 to TRBJ1-2; tentatively, D is TRBD1 (6 bases). Trimming left V 3 bases short and J 2 bases short, with 10 bases between. This CDR3 has 14 residues. Germline V gene lookup returns CDR1 SNHLY and CDR2 FYNNEI. CDR3 coding DNA: TGTGCCAGCAGTGATCGGACAGCCAACTATGGCTACACCTTC. Translating gives CASSDRTANYGYTF.

This chain uses TRBV15 with TRBJ1-3, with 9 bases fitting TRBD1. The CDR3 extends over 15 amino acids. The germline V gene encodes CDR1 LNHNV and CDR2 YYDKDF (reference sequence). Trimming took 0 bases from V and 8 from J; bases not matched to a gene: 5. CDR3: CATSRDGTGRDTIYF. For the CDR3, the DNA is TGTGCCACCAGCAGAGATGGGACAGGGAGGGACACCATATATTTT.

This sequence joins TRBV19 and TRBJ1-4; TRBD1 aligns across 7 bases. Germline V CDR1 and CDR2: LNHDA, SQIVND (reference sequence). V trimming: 5 bases; J trimming: 5 bases; junction bases outside the gene matches: 8. CDR3 size: 15 residues. The chain's CDR3 is CASSPTGSQNEKLFF. The DNA of the CDR3 is TGTGCCAGTAGTCCGACAGGGAGCCAGAATGAAAAACTGTTTTTT.

This clone has more than one count but fewer than ten. The V and J genes are TRBV29-1 and TRBJ2-5; 10 nucleotides line up with TRBD2. There are 18 residues in the CDR3. The V segment lost 1 base and the J segment 3 bases; nucleotides outside the gene matches: 14. Germline CDR1 reads SQVTM; CDR2 reads ANQGSEA. CDR3 residues: CSVEVLLGSGGLKETQYF. DNA of the CDR3: TGCAGCGTTGAAGTCCTTCTCGGTAGCGGGGGGCTTAAAGAGACCCAGTACTTC.

The chain recombines TRBV7-9 with TRBJ2-7; D is unresolved. From germline, CDR1 is SEHNR and CDR2 FQNEAQ (reference sequence). The ends were cut back, 4 bases at V and 3 bases at J, with 16 bases in the middle. The CDR3 contains 15 residues. CDR3 region: CASSSDLNAVYEQYF. Written as DNA, the CDR3 is TGTGCCAGCAGCTCCGACCTTAATGCGGTCTACGAGCAGTACTTC.

In its sample, this clone was seen once. The J gene is TRBJ1-5, the V gene TRBV7-9, with TRBD1 matching over 7 bases. Unmatched junction bases numbered 11, after V lost 5 bases and J lost 7 bases. Looked up from germline, CDR1 is SEHNR and CDR2 is FQNEAQ (reference sequence). The CDR3 spans 15 residues. The CDR3 DNA sequence: TGTGCCAGCAGCCTACAGGGGCAGCAGGGACAGCCCCAGCATTTT. Its translation: CASSLQGQQGQPQHF.

The CDR3 protein is CASSFGRENTEAFF. The CDR3 DNA reads as TGTGCCAGCAGTTTTGGCAGGGAGAACACTGAAGCTTTCTTT. The genes are TRBV28 and TRBJ1-1; possible D gene TRBD1, 5 bases. CDR1 and CDR2 from the germline V gene are MDHEN and SYDVKM. Trimming left V 3 bases short and J 1 base short, with 9 bases between. The CDR3 has 14 amino acids.

The chain has TRBV7-3 and TRBJ2-1; no reliable D call. From germline, CDR1 is SGHTA and CDR2 FQGTGA. The CDR3 sequence is 13 residues long. V dropped 2 bases and J dropped 5 bases, with 7 bases sitting between them. This chain's CDR3 is CASSLGQNNEQFF. DNA for the CDR3: TGTGCCAGCAGCTTAGGCCAGAACAATGAGCAGTTCTTC.